This T cell receptor (beta chain) is from a study of memory CD4+ T cells and cytomegalovirus serostatus. Whole-study context: Donors were healthy Belgian adults, 10 or so CMV seropositive and under 30 seronegative. Notes on the study in general: Each of fewer than 80 CMV-associated TCRbeta sequences occurred in one to five individuals. The CMV-associated TCR signature appears largely within the CD4+ memory repertoire.

About this clone itself: Its specificity is unknown.

Looked up from germline, CDR1 is MNHEY and CDR2 is SMNVEV (reference sequence). The V end lost 1 base, the J end lost 6 bases, and 10 bases lay between the germline ends. This CDR3 has 13 amino acids. Repertoires were generated with immunoSEQ multiplex PCR, while TCRdb's copy carries only in-frame clones and drops some. The sample shows about 82,000 clones, more than 70% of them seen only once. The sort gate was single viable CD3+CD4+CD8-CD45RO+ cells for memory CD4+ T cells. Serostatus was set by detecting CMV pp150, pp28, p38, p52 IgG. The chain is built from TRBV27 and TRBJ2-7, with D unresolved. Sequencing input: memory CD4+ T cells from blood. The receptor was derived from an adult in good health and CMV-seronegative. The DNA for the CDR3 is TGTGCCAGCAGTTTATATGGGGTAAGCGAGCAGTACTTC. It yields the protein CASSLYGVSEQYF.